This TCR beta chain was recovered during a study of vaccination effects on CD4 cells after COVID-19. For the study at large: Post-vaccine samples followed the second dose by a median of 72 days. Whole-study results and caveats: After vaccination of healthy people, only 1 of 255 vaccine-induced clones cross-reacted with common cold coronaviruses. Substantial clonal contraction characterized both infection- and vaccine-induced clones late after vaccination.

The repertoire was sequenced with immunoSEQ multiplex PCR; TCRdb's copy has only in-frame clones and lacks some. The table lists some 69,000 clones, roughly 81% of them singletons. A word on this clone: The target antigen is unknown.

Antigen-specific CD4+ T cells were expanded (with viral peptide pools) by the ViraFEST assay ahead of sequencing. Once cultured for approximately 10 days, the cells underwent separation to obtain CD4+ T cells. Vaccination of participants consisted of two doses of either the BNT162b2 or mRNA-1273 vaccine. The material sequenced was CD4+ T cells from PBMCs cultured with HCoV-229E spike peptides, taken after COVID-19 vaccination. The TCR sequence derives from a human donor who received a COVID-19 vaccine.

The CDR3 region is CASSQETFSEQYV. CDR3 in DNA: TGTGCCAGCAGCCAAGAGACCTTTAGCGAGCAGTACGTC. The V gene is TRBV14, the J gene TRBJ2-7; the D is unclear. The length of the CDR3 is 13 residues. CDR1 is SGHDN, CDR2 FVKESK, per germline. The V end lost 0 bases, the J end lost 6 bases, and 9 bases lay between the germline ends.